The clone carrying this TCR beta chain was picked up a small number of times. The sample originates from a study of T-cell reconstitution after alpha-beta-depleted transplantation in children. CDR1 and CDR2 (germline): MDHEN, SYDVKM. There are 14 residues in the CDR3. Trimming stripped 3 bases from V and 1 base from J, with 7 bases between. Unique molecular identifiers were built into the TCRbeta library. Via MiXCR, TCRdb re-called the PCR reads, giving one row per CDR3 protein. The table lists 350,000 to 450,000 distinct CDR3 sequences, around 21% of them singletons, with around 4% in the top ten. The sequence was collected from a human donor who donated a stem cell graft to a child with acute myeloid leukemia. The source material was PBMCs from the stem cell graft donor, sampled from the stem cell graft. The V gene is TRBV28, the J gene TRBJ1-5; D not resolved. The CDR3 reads CASSFRPSNQPQHF. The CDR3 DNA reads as TGTGCCAGCAGTTTTCGGCCGAGCAATCAGCCCCAGCATTTT.